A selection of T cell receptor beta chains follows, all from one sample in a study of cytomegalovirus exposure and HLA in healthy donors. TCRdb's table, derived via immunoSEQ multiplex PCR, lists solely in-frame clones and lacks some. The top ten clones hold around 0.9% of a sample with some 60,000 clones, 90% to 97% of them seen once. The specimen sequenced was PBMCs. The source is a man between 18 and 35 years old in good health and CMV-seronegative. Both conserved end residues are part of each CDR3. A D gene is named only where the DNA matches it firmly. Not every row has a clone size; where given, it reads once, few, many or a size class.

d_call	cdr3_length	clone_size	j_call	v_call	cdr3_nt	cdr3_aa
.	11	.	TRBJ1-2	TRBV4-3	TGCGCCAGCAGCCATAGAACTGGCTACACCTTC	CASSHRTGYTF
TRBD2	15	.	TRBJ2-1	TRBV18	TGTGCCAGCTCACACCGGGAGGGCCCCTACAATGAGCAGTTCTTC	CASSHREGPYNEQFF
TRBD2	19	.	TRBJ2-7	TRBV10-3	TGTGCCATCAGTGAGGGTGTAAGGGAGTTTAGCGGGAGCTCCTACGAGCAGTACTTC	CAISEGVREFSGSSYEQYF
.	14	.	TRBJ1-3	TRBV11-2	TGTGCCAGCAGCTTAACGGGGGGAGGAAACACCATATATTTT	CASSLTGGGNTIYF
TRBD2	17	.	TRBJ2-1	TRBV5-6	TGTGCCAGCAGCTCGTCTCAAGCGGGAGGGCCATACAATGAGCAGTTCTTC	CASSSSQAGGPYNEQFF
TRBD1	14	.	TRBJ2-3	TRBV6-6	TGTGCCAGCAGCCGGGACAGACTCACAGATACGCAGTATTTT	CASSRDRLTDTQYF
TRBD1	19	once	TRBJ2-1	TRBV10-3	TGTGCCATCAGTGAGGTGGGACAGGTACCGAAGAACTCCTACAATGAGCAGTTCTTC	CAISEVGQVPKNSYNEQFF
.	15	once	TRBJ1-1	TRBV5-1	TGCGCCAGCAGTCTCGGGGGGGGGCTGAACACTGAAGCTTTCTTT	CASSLGGGLNTEAFF
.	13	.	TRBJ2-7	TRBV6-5	TGTGCCAGCAGCCAAGGGGATCCGATCGGGCAGTACTTC	CASSQGDPIGQYF
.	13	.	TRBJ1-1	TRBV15	TGTGCCACCAGCAGAGACGTGAACACTGAAGCTTTCTTT	CATSRDVNTEAFF
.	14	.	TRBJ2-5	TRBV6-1	TGTGCCAGCGGCCTCTTAGCGTTCCAAGAGACCCAGTACTTC	CASGLLAFQETQYF
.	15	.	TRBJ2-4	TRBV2	TGTGCCAGCAGTGCACAGGGTAGTTGGCAAAACATTCAGTACTTC	CASSAQGSWQNIQYF
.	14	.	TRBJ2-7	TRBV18	TGTGCCAGCTCACCAGGCAGGGTAGGATACGAGCAGTACTTC	CASSPGRVGYEQYF
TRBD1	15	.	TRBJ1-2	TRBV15	TGTGCCACCAGCAGAGATCTTGCGACAGGGTCTGGCTACACCTTC	CATSRDLATGSGYTF
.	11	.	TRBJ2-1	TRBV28	TGTGCCAGCAGTTCTAACAATGAGCAGTTCTTC	CASSSNNEQFF
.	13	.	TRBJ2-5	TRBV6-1	TGTGCCAGCAGGCGGGACTTCCAAGAGACCCAGTACTTC	CASRRDFQETQYF
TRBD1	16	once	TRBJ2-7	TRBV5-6	TGTGCCAGCAGCTCCCGGGACAGGTATCCCCTCTACGAGCAGTACTTC	CASSSRDRYPLYEQYF
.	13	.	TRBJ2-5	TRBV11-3	TGTGCCAGCATATCACACAGCCAAGAGACCCAGTACTTC	CASISHSQETQYF
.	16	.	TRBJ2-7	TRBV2	TGTGCCAGCACACGATCGATTATAGGGGGGAGGGACGAGCAGTACTTC	CASTRSIIGGRDEQYF
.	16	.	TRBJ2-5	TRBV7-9	TGTGCCAGCAGCCCAACCGAGACAGACTTCCAAGAGACCCAGTACTTC	CASSPTETDFQETQYF
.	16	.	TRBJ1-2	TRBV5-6	TGTGCCAGCAGCGAGGACAGCTTAAATCCTAACTATGGCTACACCTTC	CASSEDSLNPNYGYTF
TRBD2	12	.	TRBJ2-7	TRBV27	TGTGCCAGCGGGAGCGGGAGGAACGAGCAGTACTTC	CASGSGRNEQYF
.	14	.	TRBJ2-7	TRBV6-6	TGTGCCAGCAGTTATGGCGGACACAGCTACGAGCAGTACTTC	CASSYGGHSYEQYF
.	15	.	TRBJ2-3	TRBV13	TGTGCCAGCAGCCAAGGACAGAGGGCGAGGGATACGCAGTATTTT	CASSQGQRARDTQYF
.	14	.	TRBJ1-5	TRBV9	TGTGCCAGCAGCCCAAGTGCGGACTCTCAGCCCCAGCATTTT	CASSPSADSQPQHF
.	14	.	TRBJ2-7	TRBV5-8	TGTGCCAGCAGCTTGGCGGTGTTCCCCTACGAGCAGTACTTC	CASSLAVFPYEQYF
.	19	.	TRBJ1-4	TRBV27	TGTGCCAGCAGTTCGAAGGTACCCGCGGCGGAGGGCACTAATGAAAAACTGTTTTTT	CASSSKVPAAEGTNEKLFF
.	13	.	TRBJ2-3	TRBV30	TGTGCCTGGACAGGGTTGATGGCAGATACGCAGTATTTT	CAWTGLMADTQYF
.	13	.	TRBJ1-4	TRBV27	TGTGCCAGCAGCCCCAGGGCGAATGAAAAACTGTTTTTT	CASSPRANEKLFF
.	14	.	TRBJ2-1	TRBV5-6	TGTGCCAGCAGCCCCCGGACAGATAACAATGAGCAGTTCTTC	CASSPRTDNNEQFF
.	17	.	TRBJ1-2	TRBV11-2	TGTGCCAGCAGCATGCCGGGCAGGGGAGCGAGAGGGGCTGGCTACACCTTC	CASSMPGRGARGAGYTF
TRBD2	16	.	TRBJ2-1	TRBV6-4	TGTGCCAGCAGTGACAGCGGGAGTTTTACATACAATGAGCAGTTCTTC	CASSDSGSFTYNEQFF
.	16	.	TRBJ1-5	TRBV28	TGTGCCAGCAACGCCCGGGGAAGAAGGGGCAATCAGCCCCAGCATTTT	CASNARGRRGNQPQHF
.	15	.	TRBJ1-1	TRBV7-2	TGTGCCAGCAGCAGAAGGACAAGAATGAACACTGAAGCTTTCTTT	CASSRRTRMNTEAFF
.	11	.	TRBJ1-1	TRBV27	TGTGCCTCGCGGCTCGCCACTGAAGCTTTCTTT	CASRLATEAFF
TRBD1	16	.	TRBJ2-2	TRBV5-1	TGCGCCAGCAGCTTTTCCGGGACAGGGAGGATCGGGGAGCTGTTTTTT	CASSFSGTGRIGELFF